Listed below are T cell receptor beta chains from one sample, sequenced in a study of cytomegalovirus exposure and HLA in healthy donors. Sequencing was performed with immunoSEQ multiplex PCR; in TCRdb, only in-frame clones are kept and a portion is missing. The data contain some 130,000 clones, 74% of them singletons. Material for sequencing was PBMCs. These receptors were taken from a male donor in good health and CMV-seronegative. CDR3s include the opening cysteine and the closing phenylalanine or tryptophan. D genes are given only for firm matches.

V	D	CDR3
TRBV7-2	-	CASSPGGGAWAEAFF
TRBV2	TRBD1	CASSEGAWGQGNYGYTF
TRBV7-9	TRBD1	CASSVQGANEKLFF
TRBV18	-	CASSPVAGVDNSPLHF
TRBV19	-	CASSSDRPGAKNIQYF
TRBV4-2	TRBD1	CASSQAGTGGLRYEQYF
TRBV4-3	-	CASSQVLDYNSPLHF
TRBV6-1	TRBD1	CASSETTGVNEKLFF
TRBV15	TRBD1	CATSRGVAGGQWQYF
TRBV2	-	CASTGQKRFYNEQFF
TRBV19	TRBD1	CASSPRQGGEKLFF
TRBV9	TRBD1	CASSPDRAEAFF
TRBV6-5	-	CASSAGYINQPQHF
TRBV19	-	CASSIDLAGAGEQFF
TRBV7-3	TRBD1	CASSVDRGPSYEQYF
TRBV11-3	TRBD1	CASSSSRQGTGIYGDTQYF
TRBV18	-	CASSGDKMGQYF
TRBV28	TRBD1	CASSTQGARGNTIYF
TRBV7-3	-	CASSLTSGLGDNEQFF
TRBV5-6	TRBD2	CASSLVGLGQEFF
TRBV6-1	-	CASSERRSSYNEQFF
TRBV7-8	TRBD1	CASSLLETGNQPQHF
TRBV27	-	CASSLGARPLAYEQYF
TRBV28	-	CASSLQNYQPQHF
TRBV11-2	-	CASSSGRGTTEAFF
TRBV11-2	-	CASSLGGRVVETQYF
TRBV21-1	-	CASLLRDRNTEAFF
TRBV6-1	-	CASTRSRGFYEQYF
TRBV29-1	TRBD2	CSVWTSGYNEQFF
TRBV7-2	TRBD1	CASSLQGTAGNEKLFF
TRBV4-2	TRBD1	CASSLDRGGELFF
TRBV7-2	TRBD2	CASSLGAGTTPGGEFF
TRBV9	-	CASSATGYYEQYF
TRBV6-5	TRBD1	CAIRETGANTEAFF
TRBV29-1	-	CSVPPPGDKITGELFF
TRBV30	TRBD2	CACSLSGYQGEQFF
TRBV11-2	TRBD2	CASSPGTSSSETQYF
TRBV11-2	TRBD2	CASSSLREGLRFF
TRBV30	TRBD1	CAWTHLKTGGGGAFF
TRBV2	-	CASSESGQRDEQYF
TRBV5-1	TRBD1	CASSLGYRGLYTEAFF
TRBV4-3	-	CASSQHHGGQTLYGYTF
TRBV7-2	TRBD2	CASSLEVAGGNEQFF
TRBV2	TRBD1	CASSETLDRWEKLFF
TRBV28	TRBD1	CASSLSPPTQGPNTEAFF
TRBV15	-	CATSRNKDSIANQPQHF
TRBV7-2	TRBD2	CASSLGASGTAYEQYF
TRBV6-5	-	CASSYSSSNEKLFF
TRBV28	-	CASTLEETQYF
TRBV7-9	TRBD1	CASSHTGDPGNTIYF
TRBV5-4	TRBD2	CASSLTSGGKTDTQYF
TRBV28	TRBD1	CASCLGQGYQPQHF
TRBV7-3	-	CASSSIPGTPSGANVLTF
TRBV7-2	-	CASSTGLGVNTQYF
TRBV7-6	-	CASSPGTLAGNTIYF